The T cell receptor (beta chain) under discussion was sequenced for a study of blood T cell repertoires in COVID-19 (dated by TCRdb to about 2020). Some background on the complete study: The collaborator samples originated in the United States, Italy and Spain and spanned the acute and convalescent phases of COVID-19. The material from the prospective study consisted of cDNA or gDNA derived from T cells, B-cell-depleted T cells, or PBMCs. Subjects who had been exposed to COVID-19, were actively infected with it, or had recovered from it provided the deeply sampled blood TCRbeta repertoires that made up the dataset. The repertoires were released in a freely available public database intended as a resource for research on the immune response to SARS-CoV-2. Samples came from the ongoing ImmuneRACE study (first 160 participants) plus 1,254 subjects from 6 global collaborators. Nearly every sample came with metadata listing a de-identified subject ID, COVID-19 status, age in years and sex. HLA class I and class II types, where available, came from metadata supplied by the sample provider rather than from assay-based typing. Overall study outcomes, separate from this receptor: Clinical and demographic metadata were provided uncurated, with the amount varying by source and participant.

TCRbeta CDR3 regions were amplified from genomic DNA using the immunoSEQ Assay, a bias-controlled multiplex PCR. The authors' pipeline ran thus. Nucleated cell counts per sample were estimated from amplification of reference gene primers within the assay. To quantify the absolute abundance of each unique TCRbeta CDR3 rearrangement, sequence reads were collapsed and filtered. For each sample, productive Simpson clonality was calculated as the square root of Simpson's diversity index across productive rearrangements. TCRdb re-hosts the immuneACCESS table, in-frame sequences only. Its copies lack some clones; in the studies checked, an unresolved V gene accounts for under half of them, and the cause for the rest is not known. Clone size and the V and J calls come from that table; the DNA yielded D and trimming. In all, the sample holds roughly 62,000 clones, and more than 65% of those were seen once. Around 21% of the sample is taken by the ten largest.

Comments on this clone: The antigen it binds to is not known. No base-level quality is on record; no much larger clone is a single base apart.

Collaborating institutions collected whole blood in K2EDTA tubes following their own protocols. For TCRbeta analysis, collaborators shipped samples as frozen whole blood, isolated PBMCs, or DNA extracted from either of those sample types. V is trimmed back by 1 base and J by 1 base, and the junction contains 10 bases that no gene match accounts for. The germline V gene encodes CDR1 LGHDT and CDR2 YNNKEL (reference sequence). The CDR3 holds 19 amino acids from the cysteine to the phenylalanine. The sequence is cut down to CDR3 DNA, 57 bases in frame from base 1. The V and J segments used are TRBV3-1 (or the pseudogene TRBV3-2) and TRBJ2-2; 9 central bases correspond to TRBD2. Input material: peripheral blood. This TCR was sampled from a woman older than 75 with active or convalescent COVID-19. The DNA is as follows: TGTGCCAGCAGCCAAGGTTTTAAGCGGGGGGCCATGAACACCGGGGAGCTGTTTTTT. Its product reads: CASSQGFKRGAMNTGELFF.